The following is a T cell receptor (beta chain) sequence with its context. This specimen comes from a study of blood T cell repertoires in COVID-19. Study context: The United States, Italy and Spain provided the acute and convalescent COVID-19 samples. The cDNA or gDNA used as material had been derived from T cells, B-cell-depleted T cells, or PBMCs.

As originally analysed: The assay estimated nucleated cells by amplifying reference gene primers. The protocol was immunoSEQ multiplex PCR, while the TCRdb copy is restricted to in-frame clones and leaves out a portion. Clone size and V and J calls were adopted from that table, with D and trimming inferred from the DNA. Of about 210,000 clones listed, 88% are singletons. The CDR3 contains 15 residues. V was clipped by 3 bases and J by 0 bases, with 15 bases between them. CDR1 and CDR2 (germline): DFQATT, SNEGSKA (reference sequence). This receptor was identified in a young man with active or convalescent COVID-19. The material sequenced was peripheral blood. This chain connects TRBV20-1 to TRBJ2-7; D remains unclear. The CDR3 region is CSASNSGRSSYEQYF. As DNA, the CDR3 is TGCAGTGCTAGTAACAGTGGCCGTAGCTCCTACGAGCAGTACTTC.